This T cell receptor (beta chain) was obtained from a study of blood T cell repertoires in COVID-19. Study overall: Spain, Italy and the United States supplied samples that represented acute and convalescent COVID-19. In each case, the material was cDNA or gDNA derived from T cells, B-cell-depleted T cells, or PBMCs.

The table lists this clone with a count of one. This CDR3 comprises 14 residues. Deletions cut 0 bases from V and 0 bases from J, with 6 bases between. Germline CDR1 is KGHSH and CDR2 is LQKENI. Assay used: immunoSEQ multiplex PCR; TCRdb lists only in-frame clones, some missing. The sample lists some 160,000 clones, under 80% occurring once. This clonotype was sampled from a man aged 55-75 years with acute or convalescent COVID-19. Material: peripheral blood. The chain has TRBV18 and TRBJ2-7; TRBD2 is a possible D gene (5 bases). CDR3 in amino acids: CASSPPGASYEQYF. The CDR3 DNA follows: TGTGCCAGCTCACCACCGGGAGCCTCCTACGAGCAGTACTTC.